The 32 T cell receptor beta chains listed next were all sequenced from one sample in a study of T cells in Graves' hyperthyroidism and ophthalmopathy. RNA transcripts were the template for amplifying TCR beta CDR3 regions. HTBI primers were the set used in a first-round RT-PCR of the TCR CDR3. TCRdb re-called the multiplex PCR reads with MiXCR, one entry per CDR3 protein. The repertoire holds more than 150,000 distinct CDR3 sequences, with over 15% as singletons. Sequencing was carried out using blood. The receptors originated from a woman aged 50 to 60 with Graves' hyperthyroidism.

This clonotype was observed many times. V is TRBV28 and J is TRBJ2-7, with TRBD2 matching 8 bases. This CDR3 region has 13 residues. The ends lost 8 bases at V and 3 bases at J; junction bases unmatched: 6. Germline CDR1 MDHEN, CDR2 SYDVKM. The CDR3 bases are TGTGCCAGCCGGGGGGGCGGGGGCTACGAGCAGTACTTC. This codes for CASRGGGGYEQYF. The variable domain in full, completed from reference TRBV28 and TRBJ2-7, reads DVKVTQSSRYLVKRTGEKVFLECVQDMDHENMFWYRQDPGLGLRLIYFSYDVKMKEKGDIPEGYSVSREKKERFSLILESASTNQTSMYLCASRGGGGYEQYFGPGTRLTVT.

This clonotype appeared many times. The genes are TRBV19 and TRBJ1-2; unclear D gene. The length of the CDR3 is 12 residues. Germline CDR1 reads LNHDA; CDR2 reads SQIVND (reference sequence). V was clipped by 2 bases and J by 8 bases, with 9 bases between them. As DNA, the CDR3 is TGTGCCAGTAGTATAAATCCTCGCGGCTACACCTTC. It encodes CASSINPRGYTF.

The sample holds many counts of this clonotype. V usage is TRBV20-1 and J usage is TRBJ1-6; 9 bases are shared with TRBD1. V lost 6 bases and J lost 7; bases outside the gene matches: 10. Germline V gene sequence: CDR1 DFQATT, CDR2 SNEGSKA (reference sequence). CDR3 length: 15 amino acids. CDR3 amino acids: CSALEEGTGNSPLHF. The CDR3 bases are TGCAGTGCCTTAGAGGAGGGGACAGGGAATTCACCCCTCCACTTT.

This clonotype was recorded at least ten times. The chain uses TRBV20-1 and TRBJ2-5, with 9 nucleotides matching TRBD2. The CDR3 is made up of 14 amino acids. The germline CDR1 and CDR2 sequences are DFQATT and SNEGSKA (reference sequence). Trimming took 0 bases from V and 1 from J; bases not matched to a gene: 0. This CDR3 reads CSARDSGSQETQYF. CDR3 in DNA: TGCAGTGCTAGAGATAGCGGGAGCCAAGAGACCCAGTACTTC.

This clonotype was counted at least ten times. The chain couples TRBV2 to TRBJ2-3; TRBD2 is a possible D gene (7 bases). Germline V lookup: CDR1 SNHLY, CDR2 FYNNEI. Trimming cost V 4 bases and J 4 bases, with 18 bases left between them. This CDR3 spans 16 amino acids. The CDR3 DNA reads as TGTGCCAGCAGTGCACGGGGGGCCCCGCGGCCAGATACGCAGTATTTT. Its translation is CASSARGAPRPDTQYF.

This clonotype was observed many times. This chain joins TRBV28 and TRBJ2-1, with 11 nucleotides matching TRBD2. The CDR3 runs to 14 residues. Germline CDR1 and CDR2: MDHEN and SYDVKM. Germline trimming cut 8 bases from V and 4 bases from J; bases unmatched to any gene: 4. CDR3 nucleotide sequence: TGTGCCAGCGCCGGACTAGCGGGTTACAATGAGCAGTTCTTC. Translating gives CASAGLAGYNEQFF.

This clonotype was detected only a few times. The V gene is TRBV18, the J gene TRBJ1-2, with D perhaps matching TRBD1 (6 bases). Trimming took 2 bases from V and 4 from J, leaving 14 bases between them. CDR3 size: 15 residues. Per germline, CDR1 KGHSH and CDR2 LQKENI. The CDR3: CASSPYGGPLYGYTF. The CDR3, as DNA: TGTGCCAGCTCACCATATGGGGGCCCCCTCTATGGCTACACCTTC.

This clonotype occurred many times. This rearrangement joins TRBV7-2 to TRBJ2-3; D is ambiguous. The germline V and J ends were trimmed by 3 bases and 0 bases, with 10 bases remaining between them. Germline V gives CDR1 SGHTA, CDR2 FQGNSA. The CDR3 has 15 residues. CDR3 sequence reads: CASSLVATSTDTQYF. The CDR3 region has the DNA TGTGCCAGCAGCTTGGTCGCTACTAGCACAGATACGCAGTATTTT.

This clonotype was recorded at least ten times. The chain combines TRBV15 with TRBJ1-2; D remains ambiguous. Trimming took 1 base from V and 7 from J, leaving 25 bases between them. The germline V gene encodes CDR1 LNHNV and CDR2 YYDKDF (reference sequence). The CDR3 spans 18 residues. The DNA of the CDR3 is TGTGCCACCAGCAGAGCGGGTAGGGCTCACACCCCAATGGCTGGCTACACCTTC. Translation gives CATSRAGRAHTPMAGYTF.

This clonotype came up many times. The rearrangement links TRBV27 to TRBJ2-7; 11 bases line up with TRBD1. The CDR3 runs to 14 residues. V shed 5 bases, J shed 6 bases, and the junction held 6 bases outside the gene matches. Germline CDR1 is MNHEY and CDR2 is SMNVEV (reference sequence). The CDR3 DNA is TGTGCCAGCAGTCCCCGGGACAGGGGGGTCGAGCAGTACTTC. Amino acids: CASSPRDRGVEQYF.

This rearrangement joins TRBV15 to TRBJ2-5, with D maybe TRBD2 (5 bases). CDR1 LNHNV and CDR2 YYDKDF come from the germline V gene (reference sequence). The CDR3 is made up of 14 amino acids. V was pared by 1 base and J by 5 bases, with 11 bases between. The CDR3 nucleotides are TGTGCCACCAGCAGAGTTGCTAGCTGGGAGACCCAGTACTTC. This codes for CATSRVASWETQYF. Full variable domain (remainder filled in from reference TRBV15 and TRBJ2-5): DAMVIQNPRYQVTQFGKPVTLSCSQTLNHNVMYWYQQKSSQAPKLLFHYYDKDFNNEADTPDNFQSRRPNTSFCFLDIRSPGLGDTAMYLCATSRVASWETQYFGPGTRLLVL.

This clonotype was observed many times. The V call is TRBV14, the J call TRBJ2-7; a weak D match, TRBD2 (5 bases). This CDR3 is 14 amino acids long. Germline V gives CDR1 SGHDN, CDR2 FVKESK. V was trimmed by 0 bases and J by 7 bases, leaving 13 bases between them. The CDR3 DNA follows: TGTGCCAGCAGCCAAGAGACCCGGTCGGGGGAGCAGTACTTC. Protein sequence: CASSQETRSGEQYF.

The gene calls are TRBV20-1 and TRBJ1-2; 7 nucleotides align to TRBD1. CDR1 is DFQATT, CDR2 SNEGSKA, per germline (reference sequence). V trimming: 3 bases; J trimming: 8 bases; junction bases outside the gene matches: 9. The CDR3 is 13 residues long. The CDR3 sequence is CSASPRGASGYTF. In nucleotides, the CDR3 is TGCAGTGCTAGCCCCAGGGGGGCCAGCGGCTACACCTTC.

This clonotype was detected many times. The V and J genes are TRBV28 and TRBJ2-1; D is perhaps TRBD1 (6 bases). The germline CDR1 and CDR2 sequences are MDHEN and SYDVKM. There are 16 residues in the CDR3. Between the trimmed V and J ends, which lost 1 base and 2 bases, there was a span of 12 bases. The CDR3 bases are TGTGCCAGCAGTTTATCAGCTGGGGGCACCTACAATGAGCAGTTCTTC. Translated, it gives CASSLSAGGTYNEQFF.

This chain uses TRBV4-1 with TRBJ1-2; possibly TRBD1 for D (5 bases). Trimming left V 0 bases short and J 5 bases short, with 16 bases between. The CDR3 sequence is 16 residues long. Germline lookup yields CDR1 MGHRA and CDR2 YSYEKL. As DNA, the CDR3 is TGCGCCAGCAGCCAAGATCAGTTGGGGACCGATTATGGCTACACCTTC. Translation: CASSQDQLGTDYGYTF.

There are many counts of this clonotype. The chain's CDR3 is CASRAGLVNEQFF. The CDR3 nucleotides are TGTGCCAGCAGGGCTGGACTAGTTAATGAGCAGTTCTTC. This chain uses TRBV2 with TRBJ2-1; 7 bases agree with TRBD2. Unmatched junction bases numbered 6, after V lost 6 bases and J lost 7 bases. Germline CDR1 SNHLY, CDR2 FYNNEI. The CDR3 spans 13 residues.

Ten or more counts support this clonotype. The chain links TRBV6-1 to TRBJ1-1; no reliable D call. The CDR3 has 16 residues. CDR1 and CDR2 (germline): MNHNS, SASEGT. Trimming removed 8 bases from V and 0 bases from J, with 19 bases in between. The DNA of the CDR3 is TGTGCCAGCTTCAGGAGGGATTCCCTTTTGAACACTGAAGCTTTCTTT. Its translation: CASFRRDSLLNTEAFF.

This clonotype was picked up many times. The chain recombines TRBV15 with TRBJ1-1; the D gene is possibly TRBD1 (5 bases). Trimming removed 3 bases at V and 1 base at J, with 12 bases between. The CDR3 spans 15 residues. The germline gives CDR1 LNHNV, CDR2 YYDKDF (reference sequence). The CDR3 sequence is CATSSARGTNTEAFF. CDR3 coding DNA: TGTGCCACCAGCAGCGCGAGGGGCACGAACACTGAAGCTTTCTTT. Full variable domain (outside the CDR3, taken from reference TRBV15 and TRBJ1-1): DAMVIQNPRYQVTQFGKPVTLSCSQTLNHNVMYWYQQKSSQAPKLLFHYYDKDFNNEADTPDNFQSRRPNTSFCFLDIRSPGLGDTAMYLCATSSARGTNTEAFFGQGTRLTVV.

The chain employs TRBV2 and TRBJ1-5; 7 bases agree with TRBD1. V gave up 5 bases and J gave up 1 base; unmatched junction bases: 5. Per germline, CDR1 SNHLY and CDR2 FYNNEI. This CDR3 comprises 15 residues. The CDR3 region is CASSRGRGSNQPQHF. The CDR3 DNA sequence: TGTGCCAGCAGTCGGGGCAGGGGGAGCAATCAGCCCCAGCATTTT. The whole variable domain, remainder taken from reference TRBV2 and TRBJ1-5, is EPEVTQTPSHQVTQMGQEVILRCVPISNHLYFYWYRQILGQKVEFLVSFYNNEISEKSEIFDDQFSVERPDGSNFTLKIRSTKLEDSAMYFCASSRGRGSNQPQHFGDGTRLSIL.

In its sample, this clonotype was seen many times. V is TRBV6-2 or TRBV6-3 and J is TRBJ1-5; D is undetermined. Germline CDR1 and CDR2: MNHEY and SVGEGT. Trimming left V 5 bases short and J 9 bases short, with 8 bases between. This CDR3 has 11 amino acids. CDR3 residues: CASSDFGPQHF. The CDR3 nucleotides are TGTGCCAGCAGTGACTTTGGGCCCCAGCATTTT.

The gene calls are TRBV5-1 and TRBJ1-2; D is possibly TRBD1 (5 bases). The CDR3 sequence is 13 residues long. Germline-derived CDR1 and CDR2 are SGHRS and YFSETQ. The V and J ends lost 4 bases and 8 bases respectively, with 15 bases between them. The CDR3 loop reads CASSPSGSFGYTF. The CDR3 DNA is TGCGCCAGCAGCCCCTCAGGGAGTTTCGGCTACACCTTC.

The chain is built from TRBV2 and TRBJ1-4; D is ambiguous. The CDR3 contains 14 residues. Per germline, CDR1 SNHLY and CDR2 FYNNEI. Trimming stripped 7 bases from V and 6 bases from J, with 15 bases between. The CDR3 here is CASMEQALYEKLFF. CDR3 sequence (DNA): TGTGCCAGCATGGAGCAGGCCCTCTATGAAAAACTGTTTTTT.

This clonotype was observed many times. V and J are TRBV15 and TRBJ1-5; tentatively, D is TRBD1 (5 bases). CDR3 length: 16 amino acids. Trimming pared 0 bases from V and 5 bases from J, leaving 14 bases between. Germline values: CDR1 LNHNV, CDR2 YYDKDF (reference sequence). The CDR3 reads CATSRERWGSDQPQHF. Written as DNA, the CDR3 is TGTGCCACCAGCAGAGAAAGATGGGGGTCGGATCAGCCCCAGCATTTT.

This clonotype was found many times. This chain links TRBV6-1 with TRBJ1-2; perhaps TRBD1 as D (6 bases). Trimming took 3 bases from V and 1 from J, leaving 9 bases between them. Germline-derived CDR1 and CDR2 are MNHNS and SASEGT. The length of the CDR3 is 14 residues. DNA for the CDR3: TGTGCCAGCAGTGAGGGCAGGGGTAACTATGGCTACACCTTC. Amino acids: CASSEGRGNYGYTF.

The chain uses TRBV5-6 and TRBJ1-2; D call uncertain. From germline, CDR1 is SGHDT and CDR2 YYEEEE. The CDR3 is made up of 12 amino acids. The V end was cut by 3 bases, the J end by 10 bases, with 13 bases between. CDR3 nucleotides: TGTGCCAGCAGCTACGAGGGCGTTGCCTACACCTTC. Amino acid sequence: CASSYEGVAYTF.

This clonotype was counted at least ten times. The chain employs TRBV7-3 and TRBJ2-1, with 7 positions matching TRBD2. The CDR3 is made up of 15 amino acids. Per the germline V gene, CDR1 is SGHTA and CDR2 is FQGTGA. The ends lost 0 bases at V and 7 bases at J; junction bases unmatched: 6. CDR3 DNA: TGTGCCAGCAGCTTAACGGGTAGCGGGCTTAATGAGCAGTTCTTC. Translating gives CASSLTGSGLNEQFF.

This clonotype was seen repeatedly, ten times or more. V is TRBV4-1 and J is TRBJ1-2; TRBD1 matches 8 bases. Looked up from germline, CDR1 is MGHRA and CDR2 is YSYEKL. After removal of 3 bases from V and 4 bases from J, the junction contained 13 bases not matched to a gene. This CDR3 comprises 17 residues. CDR3 loop: CASSQEPRTGLAYGYTF. In DNA form, the CDR3 reads TGCGCCAGCAGCCAGGAGCCTCGGACAGGGTTGGCCTATGGCTACACCTTC.

V is TRBV5-5 and J is TRBJ2-7; D remains unclear. Trimming cost V 2 bases and J 3 bases, with 15 bases left between them. CDR1 is SGHKS and CDR2 is YYEKEE in the germline V gene (reference sequence). This CDR3 has 15 amino acids. CDR3 sequence (DNA): TGTGCCAGCAGCTTCAGTTCCATGGGCCACTACGAGCAGTACTTC. This translates into CASSFSSMGHYEQYF.

The chain couples TRBV29-1 to TRBJ1-2; tentative D call: TRBD1 (6 bases). V lost 3 bases and J lost 4, with 18 bases in between. The CDR3 is 15 amino acids. Germline CDR1 reads SQVTM; CDR2 reads ANQGSEA. The CDR3 DNA reads as TGCAGCGTTGAGGGGGCGGGGGGCCGCCTCTATGGCTACACCTTC. This encodes CSVEGAGGRLYGYTF.

J is TRBJ2-6 and V is TRBV9, with a possible D match to TRBD2 (5 bases). V was clipped by 7 bases and J by 1 base, with 15 bases between them. There are 16 residues in the CDR3. Germline V gives CDR1 SGDLS, CDR2 YYNGEE. The DNA for the CDR3 is TGTGCCAGCGGCCTAGCAAGGGTATCTGGGGCCAACGTCCTGACTTTC. As protein: CASGLARVSGANVLTF.

This clonotype was observed at least ten times. The DNA for the CDR3 is TGTGCCAGTAGTCCCGGTAGCTACAATGAGCAGTTCTTC. It is translated as CASSPGSYNEQFF. The chain recombines TRBV19 with TRBJ2-1; unclear D gene. This CDR3 is built from 13 residues. Trimming took 5 bases from V and 3 from J, leaving 8 bases between them. The germline V gene encodes CDR1 LNHDA and CDR2 SQIVND (reference sequence). Drawing the rest from reference TRBV19 and TRBJ2-1, the complete variable domain is DGGITQSPKYLFRKEGQNVTLSCEQNLNHDAMYWYRQDPGQGLRLIYYSQIVNDFQKGDIAEGYSVSREKKESFPLTVTSAQKNPTAFYLCASSPGSYNEQFFGPGTRLTVL.

This clonotype was counted at least ten times. V and J are TRBV28 and TRBJ1-3, with D possibly TRBD1 on 6 matching bases. Trimming cost V 6 bases and J 3 bases, with 15 bases left between them. The CDR3 sequence is 15 residues long. Germline V gives CDR1 MDHEN, CDR2 SYDVKM. The CDR3: CASRTQGGYGNTIYF. In DNA form, the CDR3 reads TGTGCCAGCAGAACACAGGGAGGGTATGGAAACACCATATATTTT.